This TCR beta chain was observed in a study of cytomegalovirus exposure and HLA in healthy donors. The PCR contained 60 Vbeta and 13 Jbeta primers. This table comes from immunoSEQ multiplex PCR, and its TCRdb copy is limited to in-frame clones, with some not included. Its listing shows fewer than 150,000 clones. Study outcomes and limitations: A later analysis associated around 17,000 TCR beta sequences with HLA alleles at a 0.05 false discovery rate.

Remarks on this clone: Antigen unknown.

Germline CDR1 reads SGHVS; CDR2 reads FNYEAQ. Deletions cut 4 bases from V and 4 bases from J, with 14 bases between. The CDR3 has 15 amino acids. Source material: PBMCs. The chain joins TRBV7-6 to TRBJ1-5, with D possibly matching TRBD1 (6 bases). This receptor was taken from a woman in her sixties or seventies in good health and CMV-seronegative. The chain's CDR3 is CASSSGRQANQPQHF. The CDR3 nucleotides read TGTGCCAGCAGCTCCGGCCGACAGGCAAATCAGCCCCAGCATTTT.